The clone carrying this T cell receptor (beta chain) was detected a few times. As yet, its antigen is unknown. The CDR3 extends over 12 amino acids. J lost 8 bases, V lost 4 bases, and 2 bases had no gene match. Germline-derived CDR1 and CDR2 are DFQATT and SNEGSKA (reference sequence). The treatment denotes: skin biopsy from PPD injection site in Mantoux-positive individual. A UMI-containing oligonucleotide was joined by 3' ligation to the TCR cDNA template. Reverse transcription used DNase-treated unsorted total RNA, aiming for roughly 1 to 1000 ng. Ligated cDNA underwent four rounds of PCR with nested alpha and beta constant region primers and SP2. Blood and skin TCR RNA was reverse transcribed with alpha and beta constant primers. TCRdb itself ran the UMI-ligation and nested PCR reads through MiXCR, one entry per CDR3 protein. The table lists around 35,000 distinct CDR3 sequences, about 11% of them singletons.

This sample stems from a study of naive and memory T cell subsets. Regarding the study as a whole: Tuberculin site TCR excess was interpreted as type IV hypersensitivity infiltration. TCR transcript changes with activation or differentiation may affect this RNA method.

The starting material was skin, obtained from a tuberculin skin test site. The TCR sequence derives from an adult in good health. The chain is built from TRBV20-1 and TRBJ2-4, with 10 bases identical to TRBD2. CDR3 in DNA: TGCAGTGCTACCGGGACTAGCGACATTCAGTACTTC. This sequence encodes CSATGTSDIQYF.